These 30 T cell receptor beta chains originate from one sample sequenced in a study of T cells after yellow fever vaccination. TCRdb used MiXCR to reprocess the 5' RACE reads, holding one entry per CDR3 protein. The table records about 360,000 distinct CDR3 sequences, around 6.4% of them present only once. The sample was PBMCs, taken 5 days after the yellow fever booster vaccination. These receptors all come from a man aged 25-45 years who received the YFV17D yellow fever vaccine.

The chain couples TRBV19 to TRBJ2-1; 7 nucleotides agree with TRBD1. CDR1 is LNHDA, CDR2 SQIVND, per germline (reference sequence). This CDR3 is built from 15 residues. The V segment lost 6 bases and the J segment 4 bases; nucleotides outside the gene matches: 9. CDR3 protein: CASRIRDSAYNEQFF. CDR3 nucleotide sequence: TGTGCCAGTAGGATTCGGGACAGCGCTTACAATGAGCAGTTCTTC.

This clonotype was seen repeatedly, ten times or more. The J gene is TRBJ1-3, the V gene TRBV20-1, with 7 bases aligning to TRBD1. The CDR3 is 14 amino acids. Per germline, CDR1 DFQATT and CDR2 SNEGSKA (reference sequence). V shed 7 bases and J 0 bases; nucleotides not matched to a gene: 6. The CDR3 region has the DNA TGCAGTGTCACGGACAGGAGCTCTGGAAACACCATATATTTT. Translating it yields CSVTDRSSGNTIYF.

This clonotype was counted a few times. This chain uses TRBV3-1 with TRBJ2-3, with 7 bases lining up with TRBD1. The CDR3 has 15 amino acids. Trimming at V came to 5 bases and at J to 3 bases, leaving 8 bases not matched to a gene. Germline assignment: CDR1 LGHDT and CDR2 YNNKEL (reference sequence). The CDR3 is CASSYRQGTTDTQYF. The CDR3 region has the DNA TGTGCCAGCAGCTACCGACAGGGAACTACAGATACGCAGTATTTT.

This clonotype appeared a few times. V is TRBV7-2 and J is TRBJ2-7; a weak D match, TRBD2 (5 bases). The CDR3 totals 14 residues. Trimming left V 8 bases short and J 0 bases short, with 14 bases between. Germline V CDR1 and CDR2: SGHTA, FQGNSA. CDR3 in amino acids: CASLAGQSSYEQYF. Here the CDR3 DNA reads TGTGCCAGCCTCGCGGGTCAAAGCTCCTACGAGCAGTACTTC.

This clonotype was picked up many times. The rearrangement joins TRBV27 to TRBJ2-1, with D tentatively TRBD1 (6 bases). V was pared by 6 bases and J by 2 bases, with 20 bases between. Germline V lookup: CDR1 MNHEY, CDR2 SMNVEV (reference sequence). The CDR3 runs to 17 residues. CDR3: CASRNDVLRGPYNEQFF. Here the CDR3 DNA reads TGTGCCAGCAGGAACGACGTCCTCAGGGGACCCTACAATGAGCAGTTCTTC.

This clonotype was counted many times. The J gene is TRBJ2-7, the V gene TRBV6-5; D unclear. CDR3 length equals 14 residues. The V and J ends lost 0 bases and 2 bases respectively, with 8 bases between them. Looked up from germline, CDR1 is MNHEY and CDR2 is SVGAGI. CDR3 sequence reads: CASSYSASPYEQYF. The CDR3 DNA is TGTGCCAGCAGTTACTCGGCCAGCCCCTACGAGCAGTACTTC.

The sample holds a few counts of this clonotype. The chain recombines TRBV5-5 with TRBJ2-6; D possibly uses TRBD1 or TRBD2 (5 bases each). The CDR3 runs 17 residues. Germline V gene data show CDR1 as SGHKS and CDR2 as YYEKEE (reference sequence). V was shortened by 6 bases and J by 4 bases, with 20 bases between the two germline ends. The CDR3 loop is CASIAWTSGLGANVLTF. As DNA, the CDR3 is TGTGCCAGCATCGCTTGGACATCGGGGCTAGGGGCCAACGTCCTGACTTTC.

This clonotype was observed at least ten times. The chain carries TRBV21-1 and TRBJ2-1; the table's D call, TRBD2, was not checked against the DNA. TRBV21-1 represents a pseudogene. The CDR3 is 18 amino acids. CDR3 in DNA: TGTGCCAGCAGCAAAGCAGCGGGACTAGCGACCTCCTACAATGAGCAGTTCTTC. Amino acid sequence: CASSKAAGLATSYNEQFF.

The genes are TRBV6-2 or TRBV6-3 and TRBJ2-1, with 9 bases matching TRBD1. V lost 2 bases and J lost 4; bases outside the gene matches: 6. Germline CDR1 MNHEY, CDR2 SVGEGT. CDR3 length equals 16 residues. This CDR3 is CASSYQGTGIYNEQFF. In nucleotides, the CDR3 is TGTGCCAGCAGTTACCAAGGGACAGGGATTTACAATGAGCAGTTCTTC.

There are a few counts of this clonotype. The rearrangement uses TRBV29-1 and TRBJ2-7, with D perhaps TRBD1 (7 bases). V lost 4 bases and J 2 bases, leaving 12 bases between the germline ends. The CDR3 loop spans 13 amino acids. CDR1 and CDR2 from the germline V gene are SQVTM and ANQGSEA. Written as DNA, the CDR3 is TGCAGCGTTGTCGGGGGACAGCCCTACGAGCAGTACTTC. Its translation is CSVVGGQPYEQYF.

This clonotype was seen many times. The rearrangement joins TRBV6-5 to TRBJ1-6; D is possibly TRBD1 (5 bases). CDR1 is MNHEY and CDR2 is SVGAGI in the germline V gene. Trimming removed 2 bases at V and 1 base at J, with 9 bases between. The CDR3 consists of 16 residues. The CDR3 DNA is TGTGCCAGCAGTTACCCCAGGGAGTCCTATAATTCACCCCTCCACTTT. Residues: CASSYPRESYNSPLHF.

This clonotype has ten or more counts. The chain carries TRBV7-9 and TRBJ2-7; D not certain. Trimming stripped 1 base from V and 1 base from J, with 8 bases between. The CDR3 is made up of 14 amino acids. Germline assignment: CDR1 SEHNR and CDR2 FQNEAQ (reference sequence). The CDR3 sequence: CASSLDSRSYEQYF. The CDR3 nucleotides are TGTGCCAGCAGCTTAGATAGTCGATCCTACGAGCAGTACTTC.

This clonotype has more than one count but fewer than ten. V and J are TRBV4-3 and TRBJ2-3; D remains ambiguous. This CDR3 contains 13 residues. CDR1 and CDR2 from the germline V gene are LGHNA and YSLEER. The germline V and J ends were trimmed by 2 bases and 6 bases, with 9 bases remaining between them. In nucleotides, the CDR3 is TGCGCCAGCAGCCAACTTCCGGGTGATACGCAGTATTTT. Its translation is CASSQLPGDTQYF.

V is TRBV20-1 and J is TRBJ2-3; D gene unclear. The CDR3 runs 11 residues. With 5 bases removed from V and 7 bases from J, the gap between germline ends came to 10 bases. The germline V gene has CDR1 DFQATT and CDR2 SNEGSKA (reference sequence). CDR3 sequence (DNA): TGCAGTGCTCCGTTTGGTTATACGCAGTATTTT. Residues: CSAPFGYTQYF.

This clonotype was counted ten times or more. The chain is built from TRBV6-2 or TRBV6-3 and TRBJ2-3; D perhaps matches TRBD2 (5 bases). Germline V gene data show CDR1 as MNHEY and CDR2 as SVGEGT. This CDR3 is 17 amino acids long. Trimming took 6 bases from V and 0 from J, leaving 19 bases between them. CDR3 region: CASSFKLGIDSTDTQYF. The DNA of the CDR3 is TGTGCCAGCAGCTTTAAACTCGGGATAGATAGCACAGATACGCAGTATTTT.

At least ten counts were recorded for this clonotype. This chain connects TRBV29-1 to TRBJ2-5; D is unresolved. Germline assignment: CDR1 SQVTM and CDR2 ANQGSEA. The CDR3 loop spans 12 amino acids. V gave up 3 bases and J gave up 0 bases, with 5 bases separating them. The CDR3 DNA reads TGCAGCGTTGATCAGTACCAAGAGACCCAGTACTTC. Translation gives CSVDQYQETQYF. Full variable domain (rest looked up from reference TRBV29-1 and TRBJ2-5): SAVISQKPSRDICQRGTSLTIQCQVDSQVTMMFWYRQQPGQSLTLIATANQGSEATYESGFVIDKFPISRPNLTFSTLTVSNMSPEDSSIYLCSVDQYQETQYFGPGTRLLVL.

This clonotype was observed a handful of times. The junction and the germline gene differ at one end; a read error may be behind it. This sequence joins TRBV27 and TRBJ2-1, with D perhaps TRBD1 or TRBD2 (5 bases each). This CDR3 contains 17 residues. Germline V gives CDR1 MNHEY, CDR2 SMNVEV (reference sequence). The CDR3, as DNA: TGTGCCACCAGTTCCAGGGACGCAGAAAGCTCCTACAATGAGCAGTTCTTC. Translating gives CATSSRDAESSYNEQFF.

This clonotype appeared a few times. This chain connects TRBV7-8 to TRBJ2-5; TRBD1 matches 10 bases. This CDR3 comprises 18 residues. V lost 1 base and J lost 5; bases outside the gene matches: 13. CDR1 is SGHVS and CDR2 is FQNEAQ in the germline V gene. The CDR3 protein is CASSLVYGTGDFGETQYF. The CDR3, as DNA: TGTGCCAGCAGCTTAGTTTACGGGACAGGGGATTTTGGGGAGACCCAGTACTTC.

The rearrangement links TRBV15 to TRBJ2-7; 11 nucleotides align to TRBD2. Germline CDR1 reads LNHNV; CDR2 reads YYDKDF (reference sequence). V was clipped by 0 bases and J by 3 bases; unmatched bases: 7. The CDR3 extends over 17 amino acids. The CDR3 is CATSRDHSGRAHYEQYF. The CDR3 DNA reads TGTGCCACCAGCAGAGACCATAGCGGGAGGGCCCACTACGAGCAGTACTTC. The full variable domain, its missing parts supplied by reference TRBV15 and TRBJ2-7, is DAMVIQNPRYQVTQFGKPVTLSCSQTLNHNVMYWYQQKSSQAPKLLFHYYDKDFNNEADTPDNFQSRRPNTSFCFLDIRSPGLGDTAMYLCATSRDHSGRAHYEQYFGPGTRLTVT.

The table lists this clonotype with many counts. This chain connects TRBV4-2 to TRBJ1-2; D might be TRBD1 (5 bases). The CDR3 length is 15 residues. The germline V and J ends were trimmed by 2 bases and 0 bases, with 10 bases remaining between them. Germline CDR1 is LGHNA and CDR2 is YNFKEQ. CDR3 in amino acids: CASSQPRGTNYGYTF. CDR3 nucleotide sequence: TGTGCCAGCAGCCAACCGCGGGGGACTAACTATGGCTACACCTTC.

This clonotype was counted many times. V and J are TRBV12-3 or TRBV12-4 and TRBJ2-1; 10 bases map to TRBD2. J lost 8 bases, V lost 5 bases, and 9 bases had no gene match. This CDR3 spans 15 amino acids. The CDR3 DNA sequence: TGTGCCAGCAGTACTTCTAGCGGGAGTGTGGATGAGCAGTTCTTC. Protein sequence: CASSTSSGSVDEQFF.

The CDR3 sequence is CASSFSSGLFF. DNA for the CDR3: TGTGCCAGCAGCTTTAGTTCCGGGCTGTTTTTT. V and J are TRBV11-2 and TRBJ2-2; D uncertain. This CDR3 region has 11 residues. CDR1 is SGHAT and CDR2 is FQNNGV in the germline V gene. V lost 3 bases, J lost 13 bases, and 9 bases lay in between.

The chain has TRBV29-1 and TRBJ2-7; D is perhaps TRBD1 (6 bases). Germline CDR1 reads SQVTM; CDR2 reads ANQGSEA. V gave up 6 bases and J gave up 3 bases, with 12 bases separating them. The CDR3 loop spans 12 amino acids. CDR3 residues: CSVNRDGYEQYF. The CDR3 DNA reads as TGCAGCGTCAACAGGGACGGCTACGAGCAGTACTTC.

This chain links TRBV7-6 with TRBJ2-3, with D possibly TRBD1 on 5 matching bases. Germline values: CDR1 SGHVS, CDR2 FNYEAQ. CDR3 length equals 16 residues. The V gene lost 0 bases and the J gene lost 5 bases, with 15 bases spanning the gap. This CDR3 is CASSLAGKGARDTQYF. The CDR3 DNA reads TGTGCCAGCAGCTTAGCTGGTAAAGGGGCGAGAGATACGCAGTATTTT. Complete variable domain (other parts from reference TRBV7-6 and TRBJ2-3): GAGVSQSPRYKVTKRGQDVALRCDPISGHVSLYWYRQALGQGPEFLTYFNYEAQQDKSGLPNDRFSAERPEGSISTLTIQRTEQRDSAMYRCASSLAGKGARDTQYFGPGTRLTVL.

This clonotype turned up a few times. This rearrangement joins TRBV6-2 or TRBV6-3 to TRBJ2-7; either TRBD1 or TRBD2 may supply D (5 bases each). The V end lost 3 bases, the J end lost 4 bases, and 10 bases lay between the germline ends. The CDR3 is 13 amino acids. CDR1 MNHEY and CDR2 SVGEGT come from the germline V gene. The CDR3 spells CASSYSWGYEQYF. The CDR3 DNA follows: TGTGCCAGCAGTTATTCGTGGGGGTACGAGCAGTACTTC.

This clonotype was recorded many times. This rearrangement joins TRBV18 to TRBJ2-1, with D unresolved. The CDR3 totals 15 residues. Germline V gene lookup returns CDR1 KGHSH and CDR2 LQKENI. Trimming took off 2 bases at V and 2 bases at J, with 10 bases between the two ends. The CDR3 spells CASSPISPAYNEQFF. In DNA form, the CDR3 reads TGTGCCAGCTCACCAATTAGCCCGGCCTACAATGAGCAGTTCTTC.

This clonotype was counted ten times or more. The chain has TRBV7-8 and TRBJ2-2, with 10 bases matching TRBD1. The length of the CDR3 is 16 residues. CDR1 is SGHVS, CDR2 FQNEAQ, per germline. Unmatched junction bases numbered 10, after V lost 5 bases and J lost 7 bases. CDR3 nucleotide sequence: TGTGCCAGCAGCCAAATGACAGGGGGCCATCTCGGGGAGCTGTTTTTT. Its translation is CASSQMTGGHLGELFF.

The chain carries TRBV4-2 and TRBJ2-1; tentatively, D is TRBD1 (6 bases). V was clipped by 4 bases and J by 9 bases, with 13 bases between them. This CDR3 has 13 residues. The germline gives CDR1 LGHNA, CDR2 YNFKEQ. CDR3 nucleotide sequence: TGTGCCAGCAGCCCACAGGGAGAGAGTGAGCAGTTCTTC. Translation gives CASSPQGESEQFF.

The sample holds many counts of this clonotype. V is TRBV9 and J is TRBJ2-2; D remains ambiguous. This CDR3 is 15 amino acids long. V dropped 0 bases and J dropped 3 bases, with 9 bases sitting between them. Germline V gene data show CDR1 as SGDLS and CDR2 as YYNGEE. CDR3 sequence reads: CASSVVVWDTGELFF. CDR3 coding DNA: TGTGCCAGCAGCGTAGTTGTATGGGACACCGGGGAGCTGTTTTTT.

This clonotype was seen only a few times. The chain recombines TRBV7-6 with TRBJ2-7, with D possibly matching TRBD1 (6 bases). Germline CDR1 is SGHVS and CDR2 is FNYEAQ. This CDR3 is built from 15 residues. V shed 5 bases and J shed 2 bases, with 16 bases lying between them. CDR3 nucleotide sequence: TGTGCCAGCAGCGTTTACAGGGCGCCTACCTACGAGCAGTACTTC. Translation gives CASSVYRAPTYEQYF.